The 29 T cell receptor beta chains presented below share a single source sample, sequenced in a study of T cell responses to AZD1222 COVID-19 vaccine. Only in-frame clones appear in the TCRdb table, and some are missing; sequencing was by immunoSEQ multiplex PCR. The repertoire consists of 120,000 to 150,000 clones, with more than 75% occurring once and the leading ten covering approximately 3%. The input for sequencing was peripheral blood, taken 28 days after the second AZD1222 dose. The receptors were sampled from an adult who received the AZD1222 COVID-19 vaccine.

Comment on this clone: Its ends do not fully match the called genes, so a read error is possible. The rearrangement joins TRBV12-3 or TRBV12-4 to TRBJ2-7; a weak D match, TRBD1 (6 bases). This CDR3 is 12 amino acids long. CDR3 sequence reads: CASRLGWTVVQF. As DNA, the CDR3 is TGTGCCAGCAGGTTAGGGTGGACAGTCGTTCAGTTC.

The J gene is TRBJ1-4, the V gene TRBV10-3; D is uncertain. Germline V gene data show CDR1 as ENHRY and CDR2 as SYGVKD. V was trimmed by 2 bases and J by 1 base, leaving 5 bases between them. The CDR3 runs 14 residues. In DNA form, the CDR3 reads TGTGCCATCAGTGAGGGAGGAACTAATGAAAAACTGTTTTTT. Translating it yields CAISEGGTNEKLFF.

The chain is built from TRBV29-1 and TRBJ2-5, with no clear D. CDR1 and CDR2 (germline): SQVTM, ANQGSEA. CDR3 length: 12 amino acids. V lost 2 bases to trimming and J lost 5 bases, with 9 bases between them. CDR3 protein: CSVENPQETQYF. The CDR3 bases are TGCAGCGTTGAAAACCCCCAGGAGACCCAGTACTTC.

V gene TRBV10-1 combines with J gene TRBJ2-1; tentatively, D is TRBD2 (6 bases). V dropped 3 bases and J dropped 7 bases, with 13 bases sitting between them. Germline lookup yields CDR1 WNHNN and CDR2 SYGVQD (reference sequence). The CDR3 spans 14 residues. The DNA of the CDR3 is TGCGCCAGCAGTGACCCGGTGGGGAGGAATGAGCAGTTCTTC. Translating gives CASSDPVGRNEQFF.

The rearrangement joins TRBV9 to TRBJ1-6; weak D call: TRBD1 (6 bases). The CDR3 loop spans 13 amino acids. In germline, CDR1 is SGDLS, CDR2 YYNGEE. V was shortened by 4 bases and J by 10 bases, with 12 bases between the two germline ends. CDR3 bases: TGTGCCAGCAGCCCATCAGGGGTCTCACCCCTCCACTTT. It yields the protein CASSPSGVSPLHF.

The CDR3 nucleotides read TGTGCCAGCAGTTCGACAGGGGGGCTCTACGAGCAGTACTTC. As protein: CASSSTGGLYEQYF. The chain has TRBV6-2 or TRBV6-3 and TRBJ2-7, with TRBD1 identical over 9 bases. Losses at the gene ends were 4 bases for V and 3 bases for J; bases not matched to a gene: 4. CDR3 length equals 14 residues. Germline CDR1 reads MNHEY; CDR2 reads SVGEGT.

The V gene is TRBV6-5, the J gene TRBJ2-3; D uncertain. CDR1 and CDR2 (germline): MNHEY, SVGAGI. V lost 2 bases and J lost 6, with 9 bases in between. The CDR3 has 13 amino acids. CDR3 sequence reads: CASSYDGEDTQYF. Written as DNA, the CDR3 is TGTGCCAGCAGTTACGACGGCGAGGATACGCAGTATTTT.

The chain uses TRBV6-1 and TRBJ1-3; tentatively, D is TRBD1 (6 bases). This CDR3 contains 14 residues. Germline V gene lookup returns CDR1 MNHNS and CDR2 SASEGT. With 8 bases removed from V and 0 bases from J, the gap between germline ends came to 11 bases. CDR3 amino acids: CASGTGSSGNTIYF. DNA of the CDR3: TGTGCCAGCGGCACAGGGTCCTCTGGAAACACCATATATTTT.

The table lists this clone with a few counts. The rearrangement uses TRBV19 and TRBJ2-2; the match to TRBD2 covers 7 bases. With 6 bases clipped from V and 5 bases from J, the junction kept 6 bases outside the gene matches. Germline lookup yields CDR1 LNHDA and CDR2 SQIVND (reference sequence). CDR3 length: 14 residues. In DNA, the CDR3 is TGTGCCAGTAGGGGGGAGGGCTTAACCGGGGAGCTGTTTTTT. Translated: CASRGEGLTGELFF.

The CDR3 DNA reads TGCAGTGCTAGTACGGGCAATCAGCCCCAGCATTTT. The encoded protein is CSASTGNQPQHF. The chain has TRBV20-1 and TRBJ1-5, with D hard to call. Germline CDR1 and CDR2: DFQATT and SNEGSKA (reference sequence). The V gene lost 3 bases and the J gene lost 2 bases, with 5 bases spanning the gap. The CDR3 extends over 12 amino acids.

The V gene is TRBV13, the J gene TRBJ1-5; TRBD1 might be the D (5 bases). The CDR3 is 15 residues long. V lost 0 bases and J 1 base, leaving 7 bases between the germline ends. Germline lookup yields CDR1 PRHDT and CDR2 FYEKMQ (reference sequence). The CDR3 region is CASSLGTASNQPQHF. In DNA, the CDR3 is TGTGCCAGCAGCTTAGGGACAGCGAGCAATCAGCCCCAGCATTTT.

The V gene is TRBV4-3, the J gene TRBJ1-5, with D uncertain. V gave up 1 base and J gave up 7 bases, with 8 bases separating them. Germline CDR1 LGHNA, CDR2 YSLEER. The CDR3 length is 13 residues. CDR3 sequence reads: CASSQVSGQPQHF. The CDR3 coding sequence is TGCGCCAGCAGCCAAGTCTCAGGCCAGCCCCAGCATTTT.

The chain is built from TRBV7-3 and TRBJ2-2, with a weak D call TRBD2 (5 bases). Germline V gives CDR1 SGHTA, CDR2 FQGTGA. V was clipped by 5 bases and J by 3 bases, with 7 bases between them. The CDR3 runs to 13 residues. CDR3 in amino acids: CASSTGYTGELFF. In DNA form, the CDR3 reads TGTGCCAGCAGCACGGGGTACACCGGGGAGCTGTTTTTT.

The genes are TRBV27 and TRBJ2-3; no definite D call. The CDR3 totals 12 residues. V lost 8 bases and J 5 bases, leaving 11 bases between the germline ends. Germline CDR1 and CDR2: MNHEY and SMNVEV (reference sequence). The CDR3 loop is CASAHVGDTQYF. The CDR3 bases are TGTGCCAGCGCTCACGTGGGAGATACGCAGTATTTT.

This clone was recorded once. The gene calls are TRBV18 and TRBJ2-1; D possibly corresponds to TRBD1 (5 bases). The germline V gene has CDR1 KGHSH and CDR2 LQKENI. The CDR3 totals 12 residues. V was clipped by 4 bases and J by 8 bases, with 9 bases between them. The CDR3 spells CASSRQGDEQFF. In DNA, the CDR3 is TGTGCCAGCTCACGCCAGGGCGATGAGCAGTTCTTC.

The chain is built from TRBV28 and TRBJ1-6; TRBD1 aligns across 9 bases. CDR3 length: 15 residues. Germline CDR1 is MDHEN and CDR2 is SYDVKM. Trimming took 3 bases from V and 9 from J; bases not matched to a gene: 6. CDR3 sequence reads: CASSFTGQGISPLHF. CDR3 coding DNA: TGTGCCAGCAGTTTCACGGGACAGGGCATTTCACCCCTCCACTTT. Combining the CDR3 with reference TRBV28 and TRBJ1-6 gives the whole variable domain DVKVTQSSRYLVKRTGEKVFLECVQDMDHENMFWYRQDPGLGLRLIYFSYDVKMKEKGDIPEGYSVSREKKERFSLILESASTNQTSMYLCASSFTGQGISPLHFGNGTRLTVT.

The sample holds a few counts of this clone. J is TRBJ1-4 and V is TRBV4-1, with a tentative D call TRBD1 (5 bases). The CDR3 is 13 amino acids. CDR1 is MGHRA and CDR2 is YSYEKL in the germline V gene. V lost 2 bases to trimming and J lost 8 bases, with 9 bases between them. The CDR3 loop is CASSQWQGEKLFF. In DNA form, the CDR3 reads TGCGCCAGCAGCCAATGGCAGGGAGAAAAACTGTTTTTT.

This clone has only one observation. The CDR3 loop reads CASSQDGLLLQPQHF. CDR3 nucleotide sequence: TGCGCCAGCAGCCAAGACGGCCTCCTACTTCAGCCCCAGCATTTT. V is TRBV4-1 and J is TRBJ1-5; D is unresolved. Looked up from germline, CDR1 is MGHRA and CDR2 is YSYEKL. Trimming removed 0 bases from V and 6 bases from J, with 12 bases in between. This CDR3 region has 15 residues.

The chain couples TRBV7-2 to TRBJ2-1, with D tentatively TRBD2 (5 bases). The CDR3 extends over 13 amino acids. Between the trimmed V and J ends, which lost 4 bases and 12 bases, there was a span of 16 bases. Germline CDR1 reads SGHTA; CDR2 reads FQGNSA. As DNA, the CDR3 is TGTGCCAGCAGCTCCGATGGCGGGTGGGGGCAGTTCTTC. Its protein product is CASSSDGGWGQFF.

The chain has TRBV5-6 and TRBJ1-5; D is perhaps TRBD1 (6 bases). The V gene's germline CDR1 is SGHDT and CDR2 YYEEEE. The CDR3 runs to 15 residues. The V end was cut by 1 base, the J end by 4 bases, with 12 bases between. The CDR3 DNA follows: TGTGCCAGCAGCTTGCGCCAGGGACAAAATCAGCCCCAGCATTTT. This gives the protein CASSLRQGQNQPQHF.

This clone appeared a single time. The chain carries TRBV29-1 and TRBJ1-2, with a possible D match to TRBD1 (5 bases). Germline V lookup: CDR1 SQVTM, CDR2 ANQGSEA. Between the trimmed V and J ends, which lost 7 bases and 1 base, there was a span of 13 bases. CDR3 length equals 13 residues. As DNA, the CDR3 is TGCAGCGCCGTCAGGGAGGATAACTATGGCTACACCTTC. Its protein product is CSAVREDNYGYTF.

V is TRBV11-2 and J is TRBJ2-4; D perhaps matches TRBD2 (6 bases). This CDR3 contains 16 residues. V was cut by 4 bases and J by 1 base, with 14 bases left in between. CDR1 SGHAT and CDR2 FQNNGV come from the germline V gene. Here the CDR3 reads CASSSGRISAKNIQYF. CDR3 in DNA: TGTGCCAGCAGCTCGGGGAGGATTTCGGCCAAAAACATTCAGTACTTC.

V and J are TRBV11-2 and TRBJ2-7; D might be TRBD1 or TRBD2, each matching 5 bases. CDR3 size: 15 residues. V shed 5 bases and J shed 0 bases, with 14 bases lying between them. Germline loops: CDR1 SGHAT, CDR2 FQNNGV. The CDR3 sequence: CASSLGTLSSYEQYF. CDR3 nucleotide sequence: TGTGCCAGCAGCCTCGGGACCTTGAGCTCCTACGAGCAGTACTTC.

The rearrangement joins TRBV4-1 to TRBJ2-7; tentatively, D is TRBD1 or TRBD2 (5 bases each). This CDR3 region has 16 residues. The V gene lost 1 base and the J gene lost 2 bases, with 15 bases spanning the gap. The germline gives CDR1 MGHRA, CDR2 YSYEKL. In nucleotides, the CDR3 is TGCGCCAGCAGCCAAGCCTCCGGGGACGCAGCCTACGAGCAGTACTTC. This gives the protein CASSQASGDAAYEQYF.

This chain uses TRBV9 with TRBJ1-6; D gene ambiguous. CDR3 length: 15 amino acids. V lost 0 bases to trimming and J lost 5 bases, with 9 bases between them. CDR1 and CDR2 from the germline V gene are SGDLS and YYNGEE. The CDR3 region has the DNA TGTGCCAGCAGCGTAGAGGGCAGGCATAATTCACCCCTCCACTTT. Translated: CASSVEGRHNSPLHF.

The J gene is TRBJ2-4, the V gene TRBV28, with a weak D call TRBD1 (6 bases). The CDR3 consists of 16 residues. The germline gives CDR1 MDHEN, CDR2 SYDVKM. V was pared by 3 bases and J by 0 bases, with 12 bases between. DNA for the CDR3: TGTGCCAGCAGTTTCCCCGGGACAATAGCCAAAAACATTCAGTACTTC. Translating it yields CASSFPGTIAKNIQYF.

The V and J genes are TRBV28 and TRBJ2-2; 7 bases are shared with TRBD2. Trimming cost V 7 bases and J 6 bases; bases outside gene matches: 8. This CDR3 comprises 14 residues. The germline V gene has CDR1 MDHEN and CDR2 SYDVKM. The CDR3, as DNA: TGTGCCAGCATCACGGGAGGCGACGCCGGGGAGCTGTTTTTT. It is translated as CASITGGDAGELFF.

The chain joins TRBV5-1 to TRBJ2-3, with 7 bases fitting TRBD1. CDR3 size: 15 residues. Trimming at V came to 0 bases and at J to 2 bases, leaving 3 bases not matched to a gene. CDR1 is SGHRS and CDR2 is YFSETQ in the germline V gene. The CDR3 sequence is CASSLGGQTTDTQYF. The DNA for the CDR3 is TGCGCCAGCAGCTTGGGGGGACAGACCACAGATACGCAGTATTTT.

The rearrangement uses TRBV4-3 and TRBJ1-4; D may be TRBD1 (5 bases). The CDR3 runs to 15 residues. In germline, CDR1 is LGHNA, CDR2 YSLEER. The V end lost 1 base, the J end lost 3 bases, and 9 bases lay between the germline ends. Written as DNA, the CDR3 is TGCGCCAGCAGCCAAGGAGCGGGACCTAATGAAAAACTGTTTTTT. Encoded protein: CASSQGAGPNEKLFF.